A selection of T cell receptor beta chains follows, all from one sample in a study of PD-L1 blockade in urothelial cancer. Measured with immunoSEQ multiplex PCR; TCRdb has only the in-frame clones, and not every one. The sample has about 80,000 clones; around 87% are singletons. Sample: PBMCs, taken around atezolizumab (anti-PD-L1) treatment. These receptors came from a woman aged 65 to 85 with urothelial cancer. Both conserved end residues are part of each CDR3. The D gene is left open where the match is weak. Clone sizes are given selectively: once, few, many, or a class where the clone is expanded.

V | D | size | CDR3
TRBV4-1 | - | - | CASSDGSNQPQHF
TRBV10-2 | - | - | CASSGGMNTEAFF
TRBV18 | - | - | CASSPRPGDTQYF
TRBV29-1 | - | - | CSVEEVGGLGTEAFF
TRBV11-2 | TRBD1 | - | CASRWGQGAFSTKNIQYF
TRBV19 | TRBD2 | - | CASSRRSGGNSGTQYF
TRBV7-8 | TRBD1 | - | CASSFQGTGLRYQPQHF
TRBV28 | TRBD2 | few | CASSLRVVGGLQETQYF
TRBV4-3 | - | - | CASSQASGNTIYF
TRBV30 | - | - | CAWSADRLRGQYF
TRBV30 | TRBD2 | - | CAWSLGGSEQFF
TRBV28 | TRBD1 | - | CASSLEQGARYEQYF
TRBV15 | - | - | CATSKMGGNEQFF
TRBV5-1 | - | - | CASSQGRLYEQYF
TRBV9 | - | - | CASSVDSTYTEAFF
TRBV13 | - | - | CASSLDRSIYGYTF
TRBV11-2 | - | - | CASSSLRGGAGEKLFF
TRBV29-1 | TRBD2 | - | CSVGTSGSMNEQFF
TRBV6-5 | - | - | CASSPQGYEQYF
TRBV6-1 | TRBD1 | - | CASSEDRGLNTGELFF
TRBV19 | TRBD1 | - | CASSDRGRGGYTF
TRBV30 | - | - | CAWSKGLLTEAFF
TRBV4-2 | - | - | CASSRVAGTEAFF
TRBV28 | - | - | CASRVGGARIYEQYF
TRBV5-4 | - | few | CASSSGTSGNTIYF
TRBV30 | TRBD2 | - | CAWDHVGLAGPEQYF
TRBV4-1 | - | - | CASSLSGNQPQHF
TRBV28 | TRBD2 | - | CASSSMGLADYEQYF
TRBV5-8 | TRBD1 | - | CASSDSISWDRYTF
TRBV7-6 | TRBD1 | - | CASSLQGTGLYEQYF
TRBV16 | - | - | CASSQSGQSNQPQHF
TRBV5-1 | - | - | CASSQYREQNEQYF
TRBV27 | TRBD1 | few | CASSRKGGADGTGELFF
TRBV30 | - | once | CAWSVLGAWANVLTF
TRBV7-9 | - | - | CASSVNRSPGANVLTF
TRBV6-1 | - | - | CASTRWGDREAFF
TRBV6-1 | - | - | CASSATTQYF
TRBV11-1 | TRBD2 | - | CASSLYGTSRETQYF